This T cell receptor beta chain was obtained from a study of T cells after yellow fever vaccination. Study-wide results and limits: The secondary T-cell response peaked on day 5, not day 15, but was weaker. Most primary-vaccination clones recurred post-booster (roughly 97% CD4, more than 85% CD8).

There are 14 residues in the CDR3. V was shortened by 3 bases and J by 12 bases, with 19 bases between the two germline ends. Germline CDR1 SGHRS, CDR2 YFSETQ. TCRdb processed the 5' RACE reads anew with MiXCR; each CDR3 protein has one entry. Of 500,000 to 650,000 distinct CDR3 sequences listed, roughly 12% are singletons. This clonotype was counted many times. Its antigen is unknown. Source: PBMCs, taken on the day of the yellow fever booster vaccination. The chain carries TRBV5-1 and TRBJ2-1; D could derive from TRBD1 or TRBD2 (5 bases each). The source is a man aged 25-40 years who received the YFV17D yellow fever vaccine. The chain's CDR3 is CASSSYIGTDGQFF. In DNA form, the CDR3 reads TGCGCCAGCAGCTCGTATATAGGGACCGACGGGCAGTTCTTC.